This T cell receptor (beta chain) was documented in a study of radiotherapy plus CTLA-4 blockade in lung cancer. Study as a whole: Of the patients, 15% to 20% showed objective responses and roughly 34% attained disease control. Study outcomes and limitations: Dynamics of early blood T cell clones, together with interferon-beta, were reportedly the best predictors of response. After radiotherapy and ipilimumab, tumor-derived clones expanded in peripheral blood.

Focal radiation and CTLA-4 blockade (ipilimumab) were tested in chemo-refractory metastatic non-small-cell lung cancer patients. TCRdb's copy holds only in-frame clones and misses some; the assay was immunoSEQ multiplex PCR. The profile covers around 56,000 clones, with roughly 80% appearing a single time and 15% to 20% taken by the ten largest. The length of the CDR3 is 14 residues. CDR1 is MNHNS, CDR2 SASEGT, per germline. The ends lost 5 bases at V and 1 base at J; junction bases unmatched: 3. A note on this clone: The antigen remains unidentified.

The sample was peripheral blood, taken from a patient treated with radiotherapy plus ipilimumab. The chain has TRBV6-1 and TRBJ2-5, with TRBD1 matching over 8 bases. The sequence came from a human donor with non-small cell lung cancer who had a complete response to radiotherapy plus ipilimumab. The CDR3 DNA is TGTGCCAGCAGTCGGCAGGGGGCCCAAGAGACCCAGTACTTC. Its translation: CASSRQGAQETQYF.